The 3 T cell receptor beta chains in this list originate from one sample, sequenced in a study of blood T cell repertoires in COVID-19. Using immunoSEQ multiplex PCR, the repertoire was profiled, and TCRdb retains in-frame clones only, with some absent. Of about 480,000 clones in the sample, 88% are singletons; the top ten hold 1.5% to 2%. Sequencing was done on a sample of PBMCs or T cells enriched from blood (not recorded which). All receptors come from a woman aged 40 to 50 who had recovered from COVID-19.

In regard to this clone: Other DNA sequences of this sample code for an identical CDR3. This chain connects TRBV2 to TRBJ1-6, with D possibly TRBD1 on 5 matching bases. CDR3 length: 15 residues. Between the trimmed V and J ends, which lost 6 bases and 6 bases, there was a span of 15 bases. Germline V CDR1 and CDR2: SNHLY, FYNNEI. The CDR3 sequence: CASSESGGINSPLHF. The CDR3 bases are TGTGCCAGCAGCGAGTCGGGGGGTATTAATTCACCCCTCCACTTT.

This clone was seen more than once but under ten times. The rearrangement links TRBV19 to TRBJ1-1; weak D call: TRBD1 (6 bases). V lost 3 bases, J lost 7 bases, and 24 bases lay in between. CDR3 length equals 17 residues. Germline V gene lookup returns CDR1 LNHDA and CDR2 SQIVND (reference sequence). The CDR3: CASSILPQGPPLGEAFF. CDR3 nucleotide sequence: TGTGCCAGTAGTATTCTCCCACAGGGTCCACCTCTAGGTGAAGCTTTCTTT.

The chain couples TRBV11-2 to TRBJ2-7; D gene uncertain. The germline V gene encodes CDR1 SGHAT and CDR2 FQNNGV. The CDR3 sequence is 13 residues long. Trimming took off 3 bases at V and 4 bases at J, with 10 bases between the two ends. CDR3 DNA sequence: TGTGCCAGCAGCTTCGAGGAAAGGTACGAGCAGTACTTC. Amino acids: CASSFEERYEQYF.